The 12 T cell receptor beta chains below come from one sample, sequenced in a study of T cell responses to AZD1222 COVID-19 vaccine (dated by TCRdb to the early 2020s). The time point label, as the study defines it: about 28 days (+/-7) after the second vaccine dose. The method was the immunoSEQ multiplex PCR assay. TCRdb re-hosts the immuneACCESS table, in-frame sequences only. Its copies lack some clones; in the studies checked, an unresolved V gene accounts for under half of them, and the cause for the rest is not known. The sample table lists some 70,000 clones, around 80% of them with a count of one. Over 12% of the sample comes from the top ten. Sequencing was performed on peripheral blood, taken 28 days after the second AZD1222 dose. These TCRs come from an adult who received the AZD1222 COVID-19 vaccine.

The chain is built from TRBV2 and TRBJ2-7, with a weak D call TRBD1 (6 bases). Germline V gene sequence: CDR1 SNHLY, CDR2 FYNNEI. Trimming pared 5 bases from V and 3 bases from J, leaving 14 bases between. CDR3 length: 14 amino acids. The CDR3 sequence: CASSLLRTDYEQYF. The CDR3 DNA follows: TGTGCCAGCAGTCTTCTTCGGACAGACTACGAGCAGTACTTC.

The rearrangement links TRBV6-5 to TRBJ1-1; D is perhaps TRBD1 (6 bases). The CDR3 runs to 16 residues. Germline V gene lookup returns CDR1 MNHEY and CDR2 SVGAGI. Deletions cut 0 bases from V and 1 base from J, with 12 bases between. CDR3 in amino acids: CASSYSIQGGNTEAFF. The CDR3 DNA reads TGTGCCAGCAGTTACTCGATACAGGGCGGGAACACTGAAGCTTTCTTT.

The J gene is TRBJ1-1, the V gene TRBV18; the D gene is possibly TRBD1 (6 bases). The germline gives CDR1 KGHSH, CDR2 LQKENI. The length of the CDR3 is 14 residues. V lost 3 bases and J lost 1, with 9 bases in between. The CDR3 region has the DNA TGTGCCAGCTCACCCCCGGGACAGAACACTGAAGCTTTCTTT. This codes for CASSPPGQNTEAFF.

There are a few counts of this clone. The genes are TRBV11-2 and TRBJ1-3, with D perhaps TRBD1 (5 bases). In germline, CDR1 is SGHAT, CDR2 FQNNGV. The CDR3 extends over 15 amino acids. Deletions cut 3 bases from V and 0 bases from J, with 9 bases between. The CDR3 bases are TGTGCCAGCAGCTTTCGGGGGATCTCTGGAAACACCATATATTTT. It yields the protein CASSFRGISGNTIYF.

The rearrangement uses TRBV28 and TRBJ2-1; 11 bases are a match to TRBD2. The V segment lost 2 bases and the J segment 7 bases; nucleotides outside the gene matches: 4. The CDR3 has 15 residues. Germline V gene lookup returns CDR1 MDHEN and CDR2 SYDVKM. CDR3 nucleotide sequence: TGTGCCAGCAGTTTAGCTAGCGGGGGGAGGAATGAGCAGTTCTTC. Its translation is CASSLASGGRNEQFF. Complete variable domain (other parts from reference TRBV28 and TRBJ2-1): DVKVTQSSRYLVKRTGEKVFLECVQDMDHENMFWYRQDPGLGLRLIYFSYDVKMKEKGDIPEGYSVSREKKERFSLILESASTNQTSMYLCASSLASGGRNEQFFGPGTRLTVL.

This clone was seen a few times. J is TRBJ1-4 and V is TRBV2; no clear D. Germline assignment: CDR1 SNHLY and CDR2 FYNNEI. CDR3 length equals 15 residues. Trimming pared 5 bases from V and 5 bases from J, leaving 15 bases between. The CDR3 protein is CASSKRALGNEKLFF. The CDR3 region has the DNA TGTGCCAGCAGTAAGAGGGCTTTGGGGAATGAAAAACTGTTTTTT.

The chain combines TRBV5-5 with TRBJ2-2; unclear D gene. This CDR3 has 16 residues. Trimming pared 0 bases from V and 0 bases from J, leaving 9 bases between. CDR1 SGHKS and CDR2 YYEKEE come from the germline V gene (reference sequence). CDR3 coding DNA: TGTGCCAGCAGCTTGGGTTGGCGCGCGAACACCGGGGAGCTGTTTTTT. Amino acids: CASSLGWRANTGELFF.

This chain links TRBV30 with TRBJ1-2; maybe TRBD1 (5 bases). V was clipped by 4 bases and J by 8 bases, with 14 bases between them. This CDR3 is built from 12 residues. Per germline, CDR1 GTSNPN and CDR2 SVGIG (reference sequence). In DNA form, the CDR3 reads TGTGCCTGGACCCAGGGCCTGGGAGGCTACACCTTC. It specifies CAWTQGLGGYTF.

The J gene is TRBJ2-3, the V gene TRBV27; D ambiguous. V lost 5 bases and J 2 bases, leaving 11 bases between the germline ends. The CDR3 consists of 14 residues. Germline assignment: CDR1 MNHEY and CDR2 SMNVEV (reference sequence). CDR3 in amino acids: CASSPFQYTDTQYF. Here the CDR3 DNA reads TGTGCCAGCAGTCCCTTCCAATACACAGATACGCAGTATTTT.

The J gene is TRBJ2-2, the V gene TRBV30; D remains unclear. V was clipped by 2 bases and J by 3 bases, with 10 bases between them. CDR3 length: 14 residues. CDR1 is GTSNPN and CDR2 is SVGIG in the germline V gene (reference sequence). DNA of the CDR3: TGTGCCTGGAGTCTAGGTTTTCACACCGGGGAGCTGTTTTTT. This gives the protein CAWSLGFHTGELFF.

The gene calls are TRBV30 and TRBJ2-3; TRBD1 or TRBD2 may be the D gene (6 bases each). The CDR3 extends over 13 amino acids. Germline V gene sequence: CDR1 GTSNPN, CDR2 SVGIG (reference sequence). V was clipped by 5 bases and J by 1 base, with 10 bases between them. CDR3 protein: CAWGRGRTDTQYF. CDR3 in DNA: TGTGCCTGGGGACGGGGGCGCACAGATACGCAGTATTTT.

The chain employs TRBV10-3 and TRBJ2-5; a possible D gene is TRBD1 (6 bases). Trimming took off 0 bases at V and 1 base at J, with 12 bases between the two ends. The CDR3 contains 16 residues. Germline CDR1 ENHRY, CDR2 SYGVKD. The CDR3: CAISESWSRGQETQYF. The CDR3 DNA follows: TGTGCCATCAGTGAGTCGTGGTCCAGGGGCCAAGAGACCCAGTACTTC.